This T cell receptor (beta chain) was retrieved from a study of blood T cell repertoires in COVID-19. As originally analysed: Reference gene primers were amplified, and this amplification served to estimate nucleated cell counts. This table comes from immunoSEQ multiplex PCR, and its TCRdb copy is limited to in-frame clones, with some not included. The V and J calls and the clone size are those of that table, but D and trimming were determined from the DNA. The sample has some 48,000 clones, about 90% seen once. In germline, CDR1 is SGDLS, CDR2 YYNGEE. J was trimmed by 4 bases and V by 0 bases; bases with no gene match: 6. The CDR3 has 16 residues.

Sequencing was carried out using peripheral blood. The rearrangement joins TRBV9 to TRBJ2-1; TRBD2 matches 8 bases. The clonotype was recovered from a human donor in a cohort sampled during active COVID-19. The CDR3 region has the DNA TGTGCCAGCAGCGTAGAGGGTAGCGGGAAATACAATGAGCAGTTCTTC. Residues: CASSVEGSGKYNEQFF. The whole variable domain, remainder taken from reference TRBV9 and TRBJ2-1, is DSGVTQTPKHLITATGQRVTLRCSPRSGDLSVYWYQQSLDQGLQFLIQYYNGEERAKGNILERFSAQQFPDLHSELNLSSLELGDSALYFCASSVEGSGKYNEQFFGPGTRLTVL.